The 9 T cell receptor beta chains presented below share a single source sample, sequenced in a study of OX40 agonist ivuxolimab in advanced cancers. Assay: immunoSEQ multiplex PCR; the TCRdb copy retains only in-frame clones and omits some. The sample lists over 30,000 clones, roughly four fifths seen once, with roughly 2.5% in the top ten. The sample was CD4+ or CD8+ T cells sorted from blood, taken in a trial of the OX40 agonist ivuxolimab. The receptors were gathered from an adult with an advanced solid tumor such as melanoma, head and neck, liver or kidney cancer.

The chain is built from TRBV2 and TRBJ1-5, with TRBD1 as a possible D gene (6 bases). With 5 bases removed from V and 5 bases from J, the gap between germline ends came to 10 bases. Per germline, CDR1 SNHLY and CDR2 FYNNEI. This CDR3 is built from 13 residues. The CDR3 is CASSNRADQPQHF. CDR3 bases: TGTGCCAGCAGTAACAGGGCGGATCAGCCCCAGCATTTT.

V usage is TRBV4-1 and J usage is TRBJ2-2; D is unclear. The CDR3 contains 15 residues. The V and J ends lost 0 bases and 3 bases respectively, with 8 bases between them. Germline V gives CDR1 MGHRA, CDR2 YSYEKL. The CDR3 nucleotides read TGCGCCAGCAGCCAAGATCAACGAGACACCGGGGAGCTGTTTTTT. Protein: CASSQDQRDTGELFF.

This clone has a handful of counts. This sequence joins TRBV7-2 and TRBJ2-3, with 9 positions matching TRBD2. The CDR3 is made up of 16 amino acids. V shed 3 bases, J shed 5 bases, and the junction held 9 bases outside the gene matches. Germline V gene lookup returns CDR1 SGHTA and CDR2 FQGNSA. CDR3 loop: CASSFAAGGQGDTQYF. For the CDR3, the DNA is TGTGCCAGCAGCTTCGCTGCGGGGGGGCAGGGAGATACGCAGTATTTT. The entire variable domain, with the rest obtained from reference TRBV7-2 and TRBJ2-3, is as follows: GAGVSQSPSNKVTEKGKDVELRCDPISGHTALYWYRQSLGQGLEFLIYFQGNSAPDKSGLPSDRFSAERTGGSVSTLTIQRTQQEDSAVYLCASSFAAGGQGDTQYFGPGTRLTVL.

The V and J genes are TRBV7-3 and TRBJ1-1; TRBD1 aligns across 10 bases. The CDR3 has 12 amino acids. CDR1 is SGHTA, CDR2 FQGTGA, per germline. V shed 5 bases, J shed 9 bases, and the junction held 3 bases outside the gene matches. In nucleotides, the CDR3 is TGTGCCAGCAGCCCGGGACAGGGGAAAGCTTTCTTT. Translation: CASSPGQGKAFF. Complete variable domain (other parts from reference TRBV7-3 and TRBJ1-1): GAGVSQTPSNKVTEKGKYVELRCDPISGHTALYWYRQSLGQGPEFLIYFQGTGAADDSGLPNDRFFAVRPEGSVSTLKIQRTERGDSAVYLCASSPGQGKAFFGQGTRLTVV.

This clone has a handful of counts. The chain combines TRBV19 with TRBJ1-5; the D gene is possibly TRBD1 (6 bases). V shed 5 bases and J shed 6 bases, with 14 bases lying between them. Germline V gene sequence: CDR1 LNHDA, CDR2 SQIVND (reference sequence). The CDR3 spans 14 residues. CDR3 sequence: CASSVQGTSQPQHF. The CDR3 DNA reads TGTGCCAGTAGTGTACAGGGTACAAGTCAGCCCCAGCATTTT.

This chain's CDR3 is CASSVERGPDTQYF. DNA for the CDR3: TGTGCCAGCAGCGTCGAGCGGGGCCCAGATACGCAGTATTTT. The chain uses TRBV21-1 and TRBJ2-3; the D segment call TRBD2 is taken from the table without a DNA check. TRBV21-1 is given as a pseudogene. CDR3 length equals 14 residues.

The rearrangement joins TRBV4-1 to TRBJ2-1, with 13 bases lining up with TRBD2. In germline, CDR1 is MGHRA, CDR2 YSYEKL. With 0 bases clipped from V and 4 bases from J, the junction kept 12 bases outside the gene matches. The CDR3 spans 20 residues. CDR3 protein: CASSQDPHRTSGRGYNEQFF. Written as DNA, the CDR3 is TGCGCCAGCAGCCAAGATCCCCACCGTACTAGCGGGAGGGGTTACAATGAGCAGTTCTTC.

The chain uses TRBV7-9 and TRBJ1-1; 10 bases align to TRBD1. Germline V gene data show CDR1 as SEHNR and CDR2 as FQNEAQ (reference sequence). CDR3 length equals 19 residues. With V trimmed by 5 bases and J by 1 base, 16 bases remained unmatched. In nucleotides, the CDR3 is TGTGCCAGCAGCCTACCGGGACAGGGGAGACCTATAAGGAACACTGAAGCTTTCTTT. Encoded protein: CASSLPGQGRPIRNTEAFF.

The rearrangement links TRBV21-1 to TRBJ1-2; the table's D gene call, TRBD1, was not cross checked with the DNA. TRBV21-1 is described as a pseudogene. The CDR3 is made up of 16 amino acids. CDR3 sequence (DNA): TGTGCCAGCAGCAAAGCGCCGGGACAGAGCAGTAATGGCTACACCTTC. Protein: CASSKAPGQSSNGYTF.